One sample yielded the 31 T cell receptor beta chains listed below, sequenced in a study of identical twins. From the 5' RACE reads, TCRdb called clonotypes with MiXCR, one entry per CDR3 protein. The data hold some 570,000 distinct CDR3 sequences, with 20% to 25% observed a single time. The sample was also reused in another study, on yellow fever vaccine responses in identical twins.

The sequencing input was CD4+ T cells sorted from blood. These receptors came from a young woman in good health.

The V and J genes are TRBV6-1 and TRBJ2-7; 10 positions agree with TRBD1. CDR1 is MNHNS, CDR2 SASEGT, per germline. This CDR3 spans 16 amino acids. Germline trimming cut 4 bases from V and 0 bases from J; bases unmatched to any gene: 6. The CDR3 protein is CASSGTGGLSSYEQYV. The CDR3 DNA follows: TGTGCCAGCAGTGGGACAGGGGGACTCAGCTCCTACGAGCAGTACGTC.

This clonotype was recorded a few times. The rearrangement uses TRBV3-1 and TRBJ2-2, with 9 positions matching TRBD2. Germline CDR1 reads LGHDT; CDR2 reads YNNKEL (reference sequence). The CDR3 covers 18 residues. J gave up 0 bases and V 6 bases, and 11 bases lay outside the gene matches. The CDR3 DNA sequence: TGTGCCAGCAGGCAACTACTGACTAGCGGATCGAACACCGGGGAGCTGTTTTTT. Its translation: CASRQLLTSGSNTGELFF.

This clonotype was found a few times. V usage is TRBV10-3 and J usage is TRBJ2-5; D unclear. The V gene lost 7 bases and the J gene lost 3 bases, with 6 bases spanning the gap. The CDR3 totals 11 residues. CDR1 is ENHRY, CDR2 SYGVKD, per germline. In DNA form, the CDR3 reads TGTGCCATCAAAACAGAAGAGACCCAGTACTTC. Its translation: CAIKTEETQYF.

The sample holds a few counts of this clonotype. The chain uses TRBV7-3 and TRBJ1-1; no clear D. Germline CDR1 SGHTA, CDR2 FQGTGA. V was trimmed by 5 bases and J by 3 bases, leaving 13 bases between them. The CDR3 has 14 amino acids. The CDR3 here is CASSRTSVDTEAFF. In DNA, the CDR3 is TGTGCCAGCAGCCGGACCAGTGTGGACACTGAAGCTTTCTTT.

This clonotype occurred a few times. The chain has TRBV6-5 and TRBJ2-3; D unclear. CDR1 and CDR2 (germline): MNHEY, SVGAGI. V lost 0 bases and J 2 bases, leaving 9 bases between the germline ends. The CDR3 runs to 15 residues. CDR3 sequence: CASSYSFLVTDTQYF. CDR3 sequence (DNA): TGTGCCAGCAGTTACTCGTTCTTAGTCACAGATACGCAGTATTTT.

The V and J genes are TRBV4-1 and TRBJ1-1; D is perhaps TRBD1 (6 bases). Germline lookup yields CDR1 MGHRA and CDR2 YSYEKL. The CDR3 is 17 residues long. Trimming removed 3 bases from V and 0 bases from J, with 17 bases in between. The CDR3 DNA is TGCGCCAGCAGCCAGGGTATCAGGGGAAAATTGAACACTGAAGCTTTCTTT. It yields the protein CASSQGIRGKLNTEAFF.

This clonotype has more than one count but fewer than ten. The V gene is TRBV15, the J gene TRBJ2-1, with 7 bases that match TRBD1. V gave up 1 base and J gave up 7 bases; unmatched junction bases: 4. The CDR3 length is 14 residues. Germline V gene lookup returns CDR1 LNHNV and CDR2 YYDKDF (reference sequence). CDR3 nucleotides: TGTGCCACCAGCAGAGGGGACAGTCCAAATGAGCAGTTCTTC. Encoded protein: CATSRGDSPNEQFF. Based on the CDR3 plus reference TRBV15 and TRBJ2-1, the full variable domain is DAMVIQNPRYQVTQFGKPVTLSCSQTLNHNVMYWYQQKSSQAPKLLFHYYDKDFNNEADTPDNFQSRRPNTSFCFLDIRSPGLGDTAMYLCATSRGDSPNEQFFGPGTRLTVL.

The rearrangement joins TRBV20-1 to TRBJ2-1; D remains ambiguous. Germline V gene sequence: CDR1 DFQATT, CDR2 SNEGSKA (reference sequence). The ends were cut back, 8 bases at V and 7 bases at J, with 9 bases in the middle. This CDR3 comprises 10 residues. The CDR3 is CSPAQNEQFF. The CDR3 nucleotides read TGCAGTCCGGCCCAAAATGAGCAGTTCTTC.

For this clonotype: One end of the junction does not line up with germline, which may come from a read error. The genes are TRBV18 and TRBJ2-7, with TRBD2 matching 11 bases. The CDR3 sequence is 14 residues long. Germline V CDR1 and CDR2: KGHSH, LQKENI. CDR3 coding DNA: TGTGCCAGCTCACCACCGGGGACTAGCGGAGGGCTGAACTTC. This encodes CASSPPGTSGGLNF.

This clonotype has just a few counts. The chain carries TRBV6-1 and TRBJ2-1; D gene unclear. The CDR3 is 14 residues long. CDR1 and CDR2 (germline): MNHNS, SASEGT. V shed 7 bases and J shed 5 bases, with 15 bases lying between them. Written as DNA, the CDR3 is TGTGCCAGCAAAAACTCGGGTGGCAACAATGAGCAGTTCTTC. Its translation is CASKNSGGNNEQFF.

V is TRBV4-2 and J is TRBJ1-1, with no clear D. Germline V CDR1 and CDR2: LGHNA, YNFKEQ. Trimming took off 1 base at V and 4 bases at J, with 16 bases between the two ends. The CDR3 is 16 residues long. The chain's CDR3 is CASSQGGSGGFTEAFF. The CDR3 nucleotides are TGTGCCAGCAGCCAAGGAGGGTCAGGAGGGTTCACTGAAGCTTTCTTT.

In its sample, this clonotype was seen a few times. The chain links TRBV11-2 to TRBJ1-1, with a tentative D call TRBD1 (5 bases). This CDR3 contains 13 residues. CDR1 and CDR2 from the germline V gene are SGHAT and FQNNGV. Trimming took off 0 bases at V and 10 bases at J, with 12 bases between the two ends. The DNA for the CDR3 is TGTGCCAGCAGCTTAGAGTTGCAGGGTAGAGCTTTCTTT. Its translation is CASSLELQGRAFF.

Here the CDR3 DNA reads TGTGCCAGCAGTTTGGGTAGCGGGAGGGTTTTAGGAGTAAATGAGCAGTTCTTC. Translating gives CASSLGSGRVLGVNEQFF. The chain links TRBV27 to TRBJ2-1; 11 positions agree with TRBD2. The germline gives CDR1 MNHEY, CDR2 SMNVEV (reference sequence). The CDR3 has 18 amino acids. Trimming at V came to 3 bases and at J to 7 bases, leaving 14 bases not matched to a gene.

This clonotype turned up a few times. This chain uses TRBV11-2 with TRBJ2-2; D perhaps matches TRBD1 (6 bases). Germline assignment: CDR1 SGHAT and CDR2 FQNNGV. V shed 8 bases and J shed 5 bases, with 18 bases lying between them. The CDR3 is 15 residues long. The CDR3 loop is CASSGQIYLTGELFF. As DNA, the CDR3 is TGTGCCAGCTCAGGACAGATTTATTTGACCGGGGAGCTGTTTTTT. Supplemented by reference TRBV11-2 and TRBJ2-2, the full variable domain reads EAGVAQSPRYKIIEKRQSVAFWCNPISGHATLYWYQQILGQGPKLLIQFQNNGVVDDSQLPKDRFSAERLKGVDSTLKIQPAKLEDSAVYLCASSGQIYLTGELFFGEGSRLTVL.

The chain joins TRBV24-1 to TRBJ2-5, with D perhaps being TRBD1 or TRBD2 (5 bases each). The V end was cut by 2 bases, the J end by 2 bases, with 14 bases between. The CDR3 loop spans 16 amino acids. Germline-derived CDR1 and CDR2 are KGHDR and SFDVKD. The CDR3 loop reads CATSDSPTEGQETQYF. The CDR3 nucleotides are TGTGCCACCAGTGATTCGCCCACAGAGGGGCAAGAGACCCAGTACTTC.

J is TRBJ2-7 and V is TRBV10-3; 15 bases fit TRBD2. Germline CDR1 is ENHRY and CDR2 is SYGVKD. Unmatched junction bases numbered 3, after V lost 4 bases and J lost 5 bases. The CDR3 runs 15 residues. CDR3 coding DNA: TGTGCCATCAGTGCCGGGACTAGCGGGAGGCACGAGCAGTACTTC. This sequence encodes CAISAGTSGRHEQYF.

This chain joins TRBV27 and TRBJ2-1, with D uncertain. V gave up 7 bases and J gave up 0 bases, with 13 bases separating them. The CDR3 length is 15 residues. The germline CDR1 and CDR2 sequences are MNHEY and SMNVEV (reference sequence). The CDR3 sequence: CASTSRRSSYNEQFF. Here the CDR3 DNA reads TGTGCCAGCACATCAAGACGGAGCTCCTACAATGAGCAGTTCTTC.

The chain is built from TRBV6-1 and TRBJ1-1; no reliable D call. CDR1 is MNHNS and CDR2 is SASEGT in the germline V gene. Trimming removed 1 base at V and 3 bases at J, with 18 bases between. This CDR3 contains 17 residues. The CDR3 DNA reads TGTGCCAGCAGTGAAGGGGCCGCCAGAAGCCCCTACACTGAAGCTTTCTTT. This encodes CASSEGAARSPYTEAFF.

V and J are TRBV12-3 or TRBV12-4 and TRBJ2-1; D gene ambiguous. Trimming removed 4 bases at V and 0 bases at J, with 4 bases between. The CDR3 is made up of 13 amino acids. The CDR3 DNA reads TGTGCCAGCAGTTCGGCCTCCTACAATGAGCAGTTCTTC. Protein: CASSSASYNEQFF.

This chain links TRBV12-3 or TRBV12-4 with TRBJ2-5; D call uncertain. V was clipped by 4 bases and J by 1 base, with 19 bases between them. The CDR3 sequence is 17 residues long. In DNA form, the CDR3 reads TGTGCCAGCAGTTCCCGCCCAAAGACACGCAGCCAAGAGACCCAGTACTTC. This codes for CASSSRPKTRSQETQYF.

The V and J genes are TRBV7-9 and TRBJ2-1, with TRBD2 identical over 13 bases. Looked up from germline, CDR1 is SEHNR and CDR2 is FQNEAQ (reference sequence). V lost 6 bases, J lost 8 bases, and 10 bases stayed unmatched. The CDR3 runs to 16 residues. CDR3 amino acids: CASSSSGTSGIDEQFF. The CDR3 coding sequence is TGTGCCAGCAGTTCCTCCGGGACTAGCGGGATTGATGAGCAGTTCTTC.

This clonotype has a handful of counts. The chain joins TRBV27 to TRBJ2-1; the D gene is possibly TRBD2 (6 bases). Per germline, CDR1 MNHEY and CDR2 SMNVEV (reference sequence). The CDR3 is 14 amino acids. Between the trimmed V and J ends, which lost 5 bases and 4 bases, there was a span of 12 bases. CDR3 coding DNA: TGTGCCAGCAGTGTAACCGGGACTTACAATGAGCAGTTCTTC. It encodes CASSVTGTYNEQFF.

This chain's CDR3 is CASQPDLLRENEQFF. The DNA for the CDR3 is TGTGCCAGCCAACCAGACTTACTCAGGGAGAATGAGCAGTTCTTC. The gene calls are TRBV6-1 and TRBJ2-1; either TRBD1 or TRBD2 may fit D (5 bases each). Trimming took off 8 bases at V and 7 bases at J, with 21 bases between the two ends. The germline gives CDR1 MNHNS, CDR2 SASEGT. The CDR3 runs to 15 residues.

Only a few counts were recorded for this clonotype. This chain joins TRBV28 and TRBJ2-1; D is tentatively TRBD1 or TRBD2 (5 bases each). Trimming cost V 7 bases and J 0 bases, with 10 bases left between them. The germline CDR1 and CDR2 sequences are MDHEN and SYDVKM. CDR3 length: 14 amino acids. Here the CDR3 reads CASIPGRSYNEQFF. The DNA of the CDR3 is TGTGCCAGCATACCGGGACGCTCCTACAATGAGCAGTTCTTC.

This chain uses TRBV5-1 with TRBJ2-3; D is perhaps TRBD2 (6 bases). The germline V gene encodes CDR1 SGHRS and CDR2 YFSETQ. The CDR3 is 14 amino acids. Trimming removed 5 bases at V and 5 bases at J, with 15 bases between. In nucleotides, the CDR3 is TGCGCCAGCAGGTCGGGAACCGGGGGAGATACGCAGTATTTT. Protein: CASRSGTGGDTQYF.

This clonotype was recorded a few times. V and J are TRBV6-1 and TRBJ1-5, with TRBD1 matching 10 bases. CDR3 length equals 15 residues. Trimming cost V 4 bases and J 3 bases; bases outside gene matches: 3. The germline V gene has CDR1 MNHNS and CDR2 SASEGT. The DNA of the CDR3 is TGTGCCAGCAGTGCGGACAGGGGGACCAATCAGCCCCAGCATTTT. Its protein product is CASSADRGTNQPQHF.

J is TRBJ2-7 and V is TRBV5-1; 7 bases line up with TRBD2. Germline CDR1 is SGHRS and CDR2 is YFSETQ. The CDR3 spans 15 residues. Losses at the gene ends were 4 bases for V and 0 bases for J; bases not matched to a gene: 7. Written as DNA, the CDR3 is TGCGCCAGCAGCATCGCTGGCGGGAGCTCCTACGAGCAGTACTTC. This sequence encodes CASSIAGGSSYEQYF.

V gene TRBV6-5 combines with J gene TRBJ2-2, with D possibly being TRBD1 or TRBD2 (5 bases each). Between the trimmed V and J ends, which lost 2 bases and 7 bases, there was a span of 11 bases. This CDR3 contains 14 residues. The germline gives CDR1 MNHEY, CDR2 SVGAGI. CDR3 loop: CASSYGGSIGELFF. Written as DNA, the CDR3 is TGTGCCAGCAGTTACGGGGGTTCTATCGGGGAGCTGTTTTTT.

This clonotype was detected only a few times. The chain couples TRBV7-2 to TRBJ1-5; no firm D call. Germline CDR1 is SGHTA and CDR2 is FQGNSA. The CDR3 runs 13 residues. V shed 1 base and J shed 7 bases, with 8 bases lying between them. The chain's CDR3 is CASSLGLRQPQHF. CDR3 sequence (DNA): TGTGCCAGCAGCTTAGGGCTTAGACAGCCCCAGCATTTT.

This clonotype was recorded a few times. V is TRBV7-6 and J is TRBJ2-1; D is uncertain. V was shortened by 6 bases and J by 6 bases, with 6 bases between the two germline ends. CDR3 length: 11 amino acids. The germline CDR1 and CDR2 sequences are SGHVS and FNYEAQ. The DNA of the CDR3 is TGTGCCAGCAGTGTTACCAATGAGCAGTTCTTC. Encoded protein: CASSVTNEQFF.

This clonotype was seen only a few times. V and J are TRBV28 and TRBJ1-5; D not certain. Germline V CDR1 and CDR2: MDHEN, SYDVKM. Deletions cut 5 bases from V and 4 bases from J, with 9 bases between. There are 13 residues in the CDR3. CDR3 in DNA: TGTGCCAGCAGTAACATAGGGAATCAGCCCCAGCATTTT. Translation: CASSNIGNQPQHF.